Following are 7 T cell receptor beta chains from one sample sequenced in a study of cytomegalovirus exposure and HLA in healthy donors. PCR amplification relied on 60 Vbeta primers (plus 13 Jbeta primers). Generated by immunoSEQ multiplex PCR, the TCRdb table keeps only in-frame clones and is missing some. The table has over 50,000 clones, 70% to 80% seen once. The sample was PBMCs. These receptors were collected from a man over 45 in good health and CMV-seropositive.

Of note for this clone: Relative to the germline gene, one junction end is altered; a read error may explain this. The genes are TRBV5-1 and TRBJ1-6, with 7 bases fitting TRBD1. The CDR3 spans 17 residues. Germline V gene data show CDR1 as SGHRS and CDR2 as YFSETQ. The CDR3 loop reads CVSSDARRGIDNSPLHF. The CDR3 coding sequence is TGCGTCAGCAGCGACGCCCGCAGGGGGATCGATAATTCACCCCTCCACTTT.

Comment on this clone: One end of the junction fails to match germline, which may point to a read error. The chain employs TRBV28 and TRBJ2-7, with 9 bases aligning to TRBD1. This CDR3 spans 17 amino acids. Germline values: CDR1 MDHEN, CDR2 SYDVKM. The CDR3: CVSSPTSGDRVQNEQYF. As DNA, the CDR3 is TGTGTCAGCAGTCCAACCTCTGGGGACAGGGTCCAGAACGAGCAGTACTTC.

The chain uses TRBV7-9 and TRBJ1-1; TRBD1 is a possible D gene (5 bases). This CDR3 has 14 residues. The V gene lost 6 bases and the J gene lost 4 bases, with 15 bases spanning the gap. Germline loops: CDR1 SEHNR, CDR2 FQNEAQ (reference sequence). The CDR3 DNA reads TGTGCCAGCAGTCCGGCAGGGTTGAGCACTGAAGCTTTCTTT. It encodes CASSPAGLSTEAFF.

The chain has TRBV15 and TRBJ2-3, with 8 bases lining up with TRBD1. The J call may be wrong; the DNA end is better matched by TRBJ2-5. CDR1 and CDR2 (germline): LNHNV, YYDKDF (reference sequence). This CDR3 region has 15 residues. The CDR3 protein is CATTFQGAPGETQYF. Written as DNA, the CDR3 is TGTGCCACCACTTTCCAGGGGGCGCCTGGGGAGACCCAGTACTTC.

This sequence joins TRBV19 and TRBJ1-4; perhaps TRBD1 as D (5 bases). CDR1 is LNHDA, CDR2 SQIVND, per germline (reference sequence). The V and J ends lost 5 bases and 8 bases respectively, with 18 bases between them. There are 15 residues in the CDR3. This CDR3 reads CASSWAGKVREKLFF. The CDR3 bases are TGTGCCAGTAGTTGGGCAGGGAAGGTCCGGGAAAAACTGTTTTTT.

This clone has only one observation. The genes are TRBV29-1 and TRBJ1-2, with 7 bases that match TRBD1. Germline CDR1 reads SQVTM; CDR2 reads ANQGSEA. V trimming: 7 bases; J trimming: 6 bases; junction bases outside the gene matches: 5. This CDR3 contains 11 residues. Here the CDR3 DNA reads TGCAGCGGACTACAGGGGAATGGCTACACCTTC. Its protein is CSGLQGNGYTF.

The chain links TRBV27 to TRBJ2-7, with TRBD1 matching 7 bases. The V gene end was trimmed by 1 base and the J gene end by 3 bases; junction bases not matched to a gene: 0. Germline CDR1 MNHEY, CDR2 SMNVEV (reference sequence). The CDR3 extends over 13 amino acids. CDR3 in amino acids: CASSLYRGYEQYF. The CDR3 DNA follows: TGTGCCAGCAGTTTATACAGGGGCTACGAGCAGTACTTC.